The entry below gives a single TCR beta chain sequence along with its context. TCRdb's copy holds only in-frame clones and misses some; the assay was immunoSEQ multiplex PCR. The sample lists about 150,000 clones; approximately 83% were seen once. The data derive from a study of blood T cell repertoires in COVID-19. Germline V gene sequence: CDR1 SEHNR, CDR2 FQNEAQ (reference sequence). The length of the CDR3 is 18 residues. The junction had 18 bases not matched to a gene; V was cut back by 5 bases and J by 5 bases. The sample was peripheral blood. The source of this sequence is a man between 65 and 85 years old with acute or convalescent COVID-19. V usage is TRBV7-9 and J usage is TRBJ2-5; 9 nucleotides match TRBD1. The CDR3 protein is CASSLPPGGTGSRETQYF. In DNA form, the CDR3 reads TGTGCCAGCAGCCTACCCCCTGGCGGGACAGGGTCTCGGGAGACCCAGTACTTC.